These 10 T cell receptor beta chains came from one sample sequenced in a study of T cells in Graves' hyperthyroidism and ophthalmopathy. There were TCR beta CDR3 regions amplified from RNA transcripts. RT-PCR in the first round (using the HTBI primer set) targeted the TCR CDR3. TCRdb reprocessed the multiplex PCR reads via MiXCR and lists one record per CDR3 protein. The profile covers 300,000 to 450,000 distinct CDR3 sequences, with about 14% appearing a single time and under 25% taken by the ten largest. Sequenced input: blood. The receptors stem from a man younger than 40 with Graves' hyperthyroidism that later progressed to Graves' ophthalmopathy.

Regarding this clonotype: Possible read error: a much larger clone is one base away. The CDR3 is CASSPYSAFQEIQYF. The DNA of the CDR3 is TGTGCCAGCAGCCCGTATAGCGCCTTTCAAGAGATCCAGTACTTC. The genes are TRBV3-1 and TRBJ2-5, with D perhaps matching TRBD2 (5 bases). Germline V gene lookup returns CDR1 LGHDT and CDR2 YNNKEL (reference sequence). The CDR3 contains 15 residues.

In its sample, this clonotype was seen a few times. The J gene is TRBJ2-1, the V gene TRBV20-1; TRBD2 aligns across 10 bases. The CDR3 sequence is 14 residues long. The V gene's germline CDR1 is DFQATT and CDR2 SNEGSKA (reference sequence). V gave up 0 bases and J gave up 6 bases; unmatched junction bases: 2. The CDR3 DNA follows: TGCAGTGCTAGAGAGAGCGGGGGGGCCAATGAGCAGTTCTTC. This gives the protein CSARESGGANEQFF.

The CDR3 sequence is CASSLLAGRSYNEQFF. The CDR3 DNA is TGTGCCAGCAGCTTGTTAGCGGGACGCTCCTACAATGAGCAGTTCTTC. The chain recombines TRBV11-2 with TRBJ2-1; TRBD2 matches 8 bases. This CDR3 is built from 16 residues. The J segment lost 0 bases and the V segment lost 3 bases, leaving 4 bases of the junction unmatched. Germline V gene lookup returns CDR1 SGHAT and CDR2 FQNNGV.

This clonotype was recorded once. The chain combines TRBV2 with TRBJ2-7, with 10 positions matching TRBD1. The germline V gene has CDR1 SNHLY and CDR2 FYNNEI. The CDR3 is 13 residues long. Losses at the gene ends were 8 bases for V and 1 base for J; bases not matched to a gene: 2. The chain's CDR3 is CASQGQGSYEQYF. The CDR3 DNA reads TGTGCCAGCCAGGGACAGGGGTCCTACGAGCAGTACTTC.

CDR3 DNA sequence: TGTACCAGCAGCGCCAACAAGAGGGAAGCCGGGGAGCTGTTTTTT. This gives the protein CTSSANKREAGELFF. V gene TRBV7-2 combines with J gene TRBJ2-2, with a weak D call TRBD2 (5 bases). V dropped 5 bases and J dropped 6 bases, with 16 bases sitting between them. The CDR3 is 15 amino acids. Germline CDR1 is SGHTA and CDR2 is FQGNSA.

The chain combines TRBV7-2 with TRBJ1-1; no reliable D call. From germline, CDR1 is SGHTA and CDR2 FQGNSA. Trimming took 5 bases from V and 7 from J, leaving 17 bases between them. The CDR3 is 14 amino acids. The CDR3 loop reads CASSRSWKDGEAFF. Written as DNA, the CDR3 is TGTGCCAGCAGCCGATCTTGGAAAGACGGTGAAGCTTTCTTT.

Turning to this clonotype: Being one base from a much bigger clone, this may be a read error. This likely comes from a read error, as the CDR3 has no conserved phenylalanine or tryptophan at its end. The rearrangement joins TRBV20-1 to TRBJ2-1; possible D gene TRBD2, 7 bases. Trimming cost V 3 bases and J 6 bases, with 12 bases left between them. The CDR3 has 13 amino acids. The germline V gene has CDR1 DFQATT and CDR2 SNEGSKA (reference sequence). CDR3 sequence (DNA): TGCAGTGCTAGCGGGGGGCAGGGCAATGAGCAGTTCCTC. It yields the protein CSASGGQGNEQFL.

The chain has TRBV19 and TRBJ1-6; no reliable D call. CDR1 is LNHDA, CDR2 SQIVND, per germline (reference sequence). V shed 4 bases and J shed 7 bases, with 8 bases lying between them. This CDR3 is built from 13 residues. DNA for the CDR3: TGTGCCAGTAGTACCAGCCCCAATTCACCCCTCCACTTT. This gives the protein CASSTSPNSPLHF. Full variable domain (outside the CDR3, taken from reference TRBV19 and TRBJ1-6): DGGITQSPKYLFRKEGQNVTLSCEQNLNHDAMYWYRQDPGQGLRLIYYSQIVNDFQKGDIAEGYSVSREKKESFPLTVTSAQKNPTAFYLCASSTSPNSPLHFGNGTRLTVT.

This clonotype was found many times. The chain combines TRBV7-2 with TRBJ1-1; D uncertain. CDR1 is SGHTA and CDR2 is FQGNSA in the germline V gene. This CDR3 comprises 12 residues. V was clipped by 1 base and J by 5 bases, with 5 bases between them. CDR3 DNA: TGTGCCAGCAGCTTAGTTCGGACTGAAGCTTTCTTT. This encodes CASSLVRTEAFF. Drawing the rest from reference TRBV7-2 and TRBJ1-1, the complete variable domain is GAGVSQSPSNKVTEKGKDVELRCDPISGHTALYWYRQSLGQGLEFLIYFQGNSAPDKSGLPSDRFSAERTGGSVSTLTIQRTQQEDSAVYLCASSLVRTEAFFGQGTRLTVV.

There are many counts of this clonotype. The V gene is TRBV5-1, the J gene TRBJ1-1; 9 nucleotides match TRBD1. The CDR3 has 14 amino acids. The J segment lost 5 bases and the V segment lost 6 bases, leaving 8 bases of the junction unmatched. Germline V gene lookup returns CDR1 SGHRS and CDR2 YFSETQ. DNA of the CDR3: TGCGCCAGCACCTCCGGGACAGGGTCAACTGAAGCTTTCTTT. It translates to CASTSGTGSTEAFF.